This T cell receptor beta chain stems from a study of T cell responses to AZD1222 COVID-19 vaccine. The protocol was immunoSEQ multiplex PCR, while the TCRdb copy is restricted to in-frame clones and leaves out a portion. Of approximately 140,000 clones listed, approximately 90% were seen once; the top ten hold roughly 2.8%. Study results and caveats: Among the donors, most were white British and more were female, and clonal diversity was possibly underestimated. The span of vaccine-associated CD4 TCRs extended across spike, with dominance at 160-218 and 743-854.

Note on this clone: Its specificity is not known. Other nucleotide sequences in the sample specify the same CDR3.

The length of the CDR3 is 13 residues. Trimming pared 0 bases from V and 6 bases from J, leaving 6 bases between. The V gene's germline CDR1 is MGHRA and CDR2 YSYEKL. The receptor comes from an adult in good health. This chain joins TRBV4-1 and TRBJ1-5; no firm D call. The sample here was peripheral blood, taken on day 0 of AZD1222 vaccination. CDR3 nucleotides: TGCGCCAGCAGCCAAGATTTGGGTCAGCCCCAGCATTTT. The encoded protein is CASSQDLGQPQHF.